Presented here are 30 T cell receptor beta chains from one specimen sequenced in a study of blood T cell repertoires in COVID-19. TCRdb's copy holds only in-frame clones and misses some; the assay was immunoSEQ multiplex PCR. This sample yields roughly 33,000 clones, of which 85% are seen a single time; roughly 15% belongs to the top ten. The specimen was peripheral blood. These receptors were obtained from a human donor with acute or convalescent COVID-19. The donor label of this sample is uncertain.

The chain links TRBV9 to TRBJ1-3; 8 bases are shared with TRBD1. Germline V gene sequence: CDR1 SGDLS, CDR2 YYNGEE. J was trimmed by 8 bases and V by 3 bases; bases with no gene match: 7. This CDR3 has 14 amino acids. The CDR3 coding sequence is TGTGCCAGCAGCGGCCAGGGGGCGAAGGACACCATATATTTT. It is translated as CASSGQGAKDTIYF.

Turning to this clone: At the DNA level, this CDR3 is encoded by other sequences in the same sample as well. The chain couples TRBV24-1 to TRBJ1-2; 7 bases match TRBD1. The CDR3 runs to 14 residues. V was pared by 4 bases and J by 2 bases, with 3 bases of the junction left unmatched. The germline gives CDR1 KGHDR, CDR2 SFDVKD. The DNA of the CDR3 is TGTGCCACCAGTGACCCACAGGGGAACTATGGCTACACCTTC. Its translation is CATSDPQGNYGYTF.

In DNA form, the CDR3 reads TGTGCCAGCAGCCAAGGGATGGGGGGCTCCTACAATGAGCAGTTCTTC. It yields the protein CASSQGMGGSYNEQFF. This chain connects TRBV3-1 (or the pseudogene TRBV3-2) to TRBJ2-1, with TRBD2 as a possible D gene (6 bases). V lost 1 base, J lost 0 bases, and 10 bases lay in between. The CDR3 length is 16 residues. The germline gives CDR1 LGHDT, CDR2 YNNKEL (reference sequence).

The gene calls are TRBV19 and TRBJ1-3, with D uncertain. V lost 3 bases to trimming and J lost 0 bases, with 6 bases between them. Per germline, CDR1 LNHDA and CDR2 SQIVND (reference sequence). The CDR3 consists of 14 residues. Here the CDR3 reads CASSIGISGNTIYF. Written as DNA, the CDR3 is TGTGCCAGTAGTATCGGGATCTCTGGAAACACCATATATTTT.

V gene TRBV3-1 (or the pseudogene TRBV3-2) combines with J gene TRBJ1-1; no clear D. V dropped 1 base and J dropped 4 bases, with 7 bases sitting between them. Germline values: CDR1 LGHDT, CDR2 YNNKEL (reference sequence). The CDR3 is 13 amino acids. CDR3 loop: CASSQGAGTEAFF. The CDR3 nucleotides are TGTGCCAGCAGCCAAGGTGCCGGCACTGAAGCTTTCTTT.

This sequence joins TRBV7-2 and TRBJ2-7; TRBD2 agrees at 9 bases. CDR1 is SGHTA, CDR2 FQGNSA, per germline. V lost 1 base and J lost 3; bases outside the gene matches: 7. This CDR3 is 16 amino acids long. The CDR3 sequence: CASSLDPLAGIYEQYF. Written as DNA, the CDR3 is TGTGCCAGCAGCTTAGACCCGCTAGCGGGGATCTACGAGCAGTACTTC. Looking up the rest from reference TRBV7-2 and TRBJ2-7 gives the full variable domain: GAGVSQSPSNKVTEKGKDVELRCDPISGHTALYWYRQSLGQGLEFLIYFQGNSAPDKSGLPSDRFSAERTGGSVSTLTIQRTQQEDSAVYLCASSLDPLAGIYEQYFGPGTRLTVT.

The CDR3 reads CASSQNEKLFF. CDR3 in DNA: TGTGCCAGCAGTCAAAATGAAAAACTGTTTTTT. This chain links TRBV12-3 or TRBV12-4 with TRBJ1-4, with D unresolved. The CDR3 extends over 11 amino acids. With 5 bases removed from V and 5 bases from J, the gap between germline ends came to 3 bases.

This chain links TRBV5-1 with TRBJ1-4; 7 nucleotides agree with TRBD1. Looked up from germline, CDR1 is SGHRS and CDR2 is YFSETQ. CDR3 length: 16 amino acids. Trimming removed 4 bases from V and 5 bases from J; junction bases left unmatched: 11. The CDR3 sequence: CASSHDRVQANEKLFF. The CDR3 DNA reads TGCGCCAGCAGCCATGACAGGGTGCAGGCCAATGAAAAACTGTTTTTT.

The V call is TRBV6-1, the J call TRBJ1-2, with 11 positions matching TRBD1. V was clipped by 4 bases and J by 2 bases; unmatched bases: 9. CDR1 and CDR2 (germline): MNHNS, SASEGT. This CDR3 comprises 17 residues. The CDR3 DNA follows: TGTGCCAGCAGTGGGGGACAGGGGGAGAATAGGAACTATGGCTACACCTTC. Translating gives CASSGGQGENRNYGYTF.

This clone was picked up a small number of times. The rearrangement joins TRBV5-1 to TRBJ1-3, with 10 bases identical to TRBD1. Germline V gene data show CDR1 as SGHRS and CDR2 as YFSETQ. This CDR3 is built from 16 residues. The junction had 6 bases not matched to a gene; V was cut back by 3 bases and J by 3 bases. The CDR3 nucleotides are TGCGCCAGCAGCTCCACCGGGACAGGGGTTGGAAACACCATATATTTT. This sequence encodes CASSSTGTGVGNTIYF.

The chain combines TRBV10-1 with TRBJ1-5; 9 nucleotides align to TRBD1. The V gene's germline CDR1 is WNHNN and CDR2 SYGVQD (reference sequence). The CDR3 runs to 15 residues. V gave up 2 bases and J gave up 2 bases; unmatched junction bases: 1. This CDR3 reads CASSEGDRGNQPQHF. The CDR3 DNA is TGCGCCAGCAGTGAGGGGGACAGGGGCAATCAGCCCCAGCATTTT.

V gene TRBV19 combines with J gene TRBJ1-2; 10 bases are a match to TRBD1. The length of the CDR3 is 17 residues. Looked up from germline, CDR1 is LNHDA and CDR2 is SQIVND (reference sequence). With V trimmed by 4 bases and J by 0 bases, 8 bases remained unmatched. The DNA for the CDR3 is TGTGCCAGTAGTAACAGGGACAGGGGACATCCTAACTATGGCTACACCTTC. Its protein product is CASSNRDRGHPNYGYTF.

The J gene is TRBJ1-1, the V gene TRBV7-9, with D maybe TRBD1 (6 bases). Germline values: CDR1 SEHNR, CDR2 FQNEAQ (reference sequence). Trimming took off 7 bases at V and 1 base at J, with 16 bases between the two ends. CDR3 length: 15 residues. CDR3 amino acids: CASIRGFPRNTEAFF. The CDR3 coding sequence is TGTGCCAGCATCAGGGGTTTCCCGAGGAACACTGAAGCTTTCTTT. The full variable domain, with the rest looked up from reference TRBV7-9 and TRBJ1-1, is DTGVSQNPRHKITKRGQNVTFRCDPISEHNRLYWYRQTLGQGPEFLTYFQNEAQLEKSRLLSDRFSAERPKGSFSTLEIQRTEQGDSAMYLCASIRGFPRNTEAFFGQGTRLTVV.

This clone was seen only once. This chain links TRBV18 with TRBJ1-4, with no clear D. The germline V and J ends were trimmed by 4 bases and 7 bases, with 10 bases remaining between them. The germline V gene encodes CDR1 KGHSH and CDR2 LQKENI. The CDR3 has 13 amino acids. CDR3 loop: CASSRGQPEKLFF. The CDR3 nucleotides read TGTGCCAGCTCACGCGGGCAACCTGAAAAACTGTTTTTT.

The chain is built from TRBV30 and TRBJ1-4, with 10 bases identical to TRBD1. Germline V gene lookup returns CDR1 GTSNPN and CDR2 SVGIG (reference sequence). This CDR3 region has 13 residues. With V trimmed by 3 bases and J by 8 bases, 3 bases remained unmatched. CDR3 sequence (DNA): TGTGCCTGGAGCGGGACAGGGGTGGAAAAACTGTTTTTT. This codes for CAWSGTGVEKLFF.

The CDR3 loop is CASSYSRGSLYGYTF. DNA for the CDR3: TGTGCCAGCAGTTACTCGAGAGGTTCCCTCTATGGCTACACCTTC. This rearrangement joins TRBV6-5 to TRBJ1-2, with unresolved D. This CDR3 has 15 residues. V gave up 0 bases and J gave up 4 bases, with 12 bases separating them. Germline-derived CDR1 and CDR2 are MNHEY and SVGAGI.

The chain's CDR3 is CASSQPTGGNYGYTF. CDR3 DNA: TGCGCCAGCAGCCAACCCACAGGGGGCAACTATGGCTACACCTTC. The V call is TRBV4-1, the J call TRBJ1-2; TRBD1 agrees at 9 bases. The CDR3 sequence is 15 residues long. Germline V CDR1 and CDR2: MGHRA, YSYEKL. V lost 2 bases, J lost 2 bases, and 3 bases stayed unmatched.

The chain has TRBV29-1 and TRBJ1-1; D may be TRBD1 (5 bases). V was shortened by 1 base and J by 9 bases, with 12 bases between the two germline ends. The CDR3 spans 12 residues. Germline V gene sequence: CDR1 SQVTM, CDR2 ANQGSEA. CDR3 nucleotide sequence: TGCAGCGTTGAAGTTGGACACGACAAAGCTTTCTTT. It translates to CSVEVGHDKAFF.

The chain uses TRBV29-1 and TRBJ1-1; no definite D call. Looked up from germline, CDR1 is SQVTM and CDR2 is ANQGSEA. The ends were cut back, 6 bases at V and 8 bases at J, with 16 bases in the middle. The CDR3 is 12 amino acids. The DNA of the CDR3 is TGCAGCGTCACAGAAGGCGTAGAAGAAGCTTTCTTT. It specifies CSVTEGVEEAFF.

The V and J genes are TRBV11-3 and TRBJ2-5, with D tentatively TRBD1 (6 bases). The germline CDR1 and CDR2 sequences are SGHNT and YENEEA. The CDR3 runs to 17 residues. V lost 1 base, J lost 1 base, and 16 bases lay in between. CDR3 in DNA: TGTGCCAGCAGCTTAGGGGAACAGGGATCACGCCAAGAGACCCAGTACTTC. It is translated as CASSLGEQGSRQETQYF. Supplemented by reference TRBV11-3 and TRBJ2-5, the full variable domain reads EAGVVQSPRYKIIEKKQPVAFWCNPISGHNTLYWYLQNLGQGPELLIRYENEEAVDDSQLPKDRFSAERLKGVDSTLKIQPAELGDSAVYLCASSLGEQGSRQETQYFGPGTRLLVL.

This clone came up a few times. V and J are TRBV11-2 and TRBJ2-7, with 12 bases identical to TRBD2. The CDR3 totals 17 residues. With 5 bases clipped from V and 2 bases from J, the junction kept 10 bases outside the gene matches. From germline, CDR1 is SGHAT and CDR2 FQNNGV. In DNA, the CDR3 is TGTGCCAGCAGCACCCGAACACTAGCGGGGGGCACCTACGAGCAGTACTTC. This codes for CASSTRTLAGGTYEQYF. The complete variable domain, with remaining parts taken from reference TRBV11-2 and TRBJ2-7, reads EAGVAQSPRYKIIEKRQSVAFWCNPISGHATLYWYQQILGQGPKLLIQFQNNGVVDDSQLPKDRFSAERLKGVDSTLKIQPAKLEDSAVYLCASSTRTLAGGTYEQYFGPGTRLTVT.

J is TRBJ1-3 and V is TRBV4-1; D not resolved. The CDR3 consists of 16 residues. CDR1 is MGHRA, CDR2 YSYEKL, per germline. Trimming removed 0 bases at V and 2 bases at J, with 11 bases between. In nucleotides, the CDR3 is TGCGCCAGCAGCCAAGAGTCGATCCTAGCTGGAAACACCATATATTTT. As protein: CASSQESILAGNTIYF.

CDR3 nucleotides: TGTGCCACCAGTGATGGACTAGCGGGAGGACTGGAGACCCAGTACTTC. Amino acids: CATSDGLAGGLETQYF. This rearrangement joins TRBV24-1 to TRBJ2-5; 14 bases are shared with TRBD2. CDR3 length: 16 amino acids. The trim removed 3 bases at V and 5 bases at J, leaving 4 bases unmatched. Germline CDR1 and CDR2: KGHDR and SFDVKD.

The chain couples TRBV11-1 to TRBJ2-1, with 12 bases identical to TRBD2. The CDR3 extends over 16 amino acids. The germline gives CDR1 SGHAT, CDR2 FQDESV (reference sequence). J gave up 2 bases and V 4 bases, and 3 bases lay outside the gene matches. CDR3: CASSSRLAGAYNEQFF. The CDR3 DNA is TGTGCCAGCAGCTCCCGACTAGCGGGGGCCTACAATGAGCAGTTCTTC.

The rearrangement uses TRBV7-8 and TRBJ2-7, with D perhaps TRBD2 (6 bases). Germline lookup yields CDR1 SGHVS and CDR2 FQNEAQ. Trimming took off 0 bases at V and 3 bases at J, with 12 bases between the two ends. CDR3 length: 15 amino acids. CDR3 loop: CASSLAPGLNYEQYF. For the CDR3, the DNA is TGTGCCAGCAGCTTAGCGCCGGGACTTAACTACGAGCAGTACTTC.

This sequence joins TRBV19 and TRBJ1-4, with 8 bases fitting TRBD1. Germline V gene data show CDR1 as LNHDA and CDR2 as SQIVND (reference sequence). This CDR3 comprises 14 residues. V shed 6 bases and J 0 bases; nucleotides not matched to a gene: 0. CDR3 DNA sequence: TGTGCCAGTAGGGACAGGGCAACTAATGAAAAACTGTTTTTT. Its protein is CASRDRATNEKLFF.

The chain links TRBV2 to TRBJ1-5; D is undetermined. The germline CDR1 and CDR2 sequences are SNHLY and FYNNEI. The CDR3 is made up of 13 amino acids. V was cut by 7 bases and J by 2 bases, with 9 bases left in between. CDR3 residues: CASTRRGNQPQHF. DNA of the CDR3: TGTGCCAGCACCCGTCGGGGCAATCAGCCCCAGCATTTT.

The rearrangement links TRBV7-2 to TRBJ2-3; possibly TRBD2 for D (6 bases). Trimming removed 7 bases from V and 4 bases from J, with 21 bases in between. CDR3 size: 16 residues. The germline CDR1 and CDR2 sequences are SGHTA and FQGNSA. The CDR3 DNA sequence: TGTGCCAGCAACCTCGTTGGAGGGAGCAACGCAGATACGCAGTATTTT. It codes for CASNLVGGSNADTQYF.

The rearrangement joins TRBV6-5 to TRBJ1-4; unclear D gene. The germline CDR1 and CDR2 sequences are MNHEY and SVGAGI. Trimming removed 8 bases from V and 3 bases from J, with 13 bases in between. The CDR3 sequence is 14 residues long. This CDR3 reads CASRFSAANEKLFF. In nucleotides, the CDR3 is TGTGCCAGCCGATTTTCGGCGGCTAATGAAAAACTGTTTTTT.

V and J are TRBV7-8 and TRBJ1-2, with no clear D. V was trimmed by 5 bases and J by 6 bases, leaving 13 bases between them. The germline gives CDR1 SGHVS, CDR2 FQNEAQ. The CDR3 is 13 amino acids. The CDR3 DNA follows: TGTGCCAGCAGCCGTGGCGGGCCTGATGGCTACACCTTC. This translates into CASSRGGPDGYTF. The full variable domain, completed using reference TRBV7-8 and TRBJ1-2, is GAGVSQSPRYKVAKRGQDVALRCDPISGHVSLFWYQQALGQGPEFLTYFQNEAQLDKSGLPSDRFFAERPEGSVSTLKIQRTQQEDSAVYLCASSRGGPDGYTFGSGTRLTVV.